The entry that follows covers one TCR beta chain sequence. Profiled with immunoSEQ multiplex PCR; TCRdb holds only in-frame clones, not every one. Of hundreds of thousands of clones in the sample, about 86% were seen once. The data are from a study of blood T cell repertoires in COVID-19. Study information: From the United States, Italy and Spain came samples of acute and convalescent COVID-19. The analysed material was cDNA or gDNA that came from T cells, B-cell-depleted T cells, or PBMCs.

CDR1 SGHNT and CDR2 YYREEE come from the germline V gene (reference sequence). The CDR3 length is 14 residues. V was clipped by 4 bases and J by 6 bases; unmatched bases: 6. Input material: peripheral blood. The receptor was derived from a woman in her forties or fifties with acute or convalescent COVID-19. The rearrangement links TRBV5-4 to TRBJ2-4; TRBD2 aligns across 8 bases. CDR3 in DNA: TGTGCCAGCAGCCCAACGGGGGGGGGAAACATTCAGTACTTC. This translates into CASSPTGGGNIQYF.